Listed below are T cell receptor beta chains from one sample, sequenced in a study of T-cell memory formation after mild COVID-19. TCRdb independently ran MiXCR on the 5' RACE reads; one entry per CDR3 protein. The sample lists some 310,000 distinct CDR3 sequences, 20% seen once, with 21% in the top ten. The source material was PBMCs or a T cell subset sorted from them (not recorded which). The receptors stem from a man between 18 and 35 years old who had mild COVID-19 (a few samples of this study predate the infection). Cell type and time point are not known. Each CDR3 is given with its conserved first and last residue. D genes are given only for firm matches. For some rows the clone size is stated as once, few or many, or as a class when expanded; others skip it.

TRBJ1-2 13 NA TRBV3-1 NA TGTGCCAGCAGCCAGGGATTCAACTATGGCTACACCTTC CASSQGFNYGYTF
TRBJ2-2 15 TRBD1 TRBV5-1 NA TGCGCCAGCAGGATCACAGGGGGAGGCACCGGGGAGCTGTTTTTT CASRITGGGTGELFF
TRBJ2-1 17 TRBD2 TRBV9 many TGTGCCAGCAGCTTTCGTGCCTTTAGCGGGGGGGCTGATGAGCAGTTCTTC CASSFRAFSGGADEQFF
TRBJ2-4 15 NA TRBV5-1 few TGCGCCAGCACCAGATCCCTAGGCCCGGTTTCGATTCAGTACTTC CASTRSLGPVSIQYF
TRBJ2-1 12 TRBD1 TRBV7-9 NA TGTGCCACCGCCAAACAGGGGTATGAGCAGTTCTTC CATAKQGYEQFF
TRBJ1-2 13 TRBD1 TRBV19 few TGTGCCAGTAGCCCAGACAGGGTTTATGGCTACACCTTC CASSPDRVYGYTF
TRBJ1-6 15 TRBD1 TRBV9 few TGTGCCAGCAGCGTAGACCCCAGGGGGGATTCACCCCTCCACTTT CASSVDPRGDSPLHF
TRBJ1-2 14 NA TRBV12-3/TRBV12-4 few TGTGCCAGCAGTCCCACTTGGGGCCCCTATGGCTACACCTTC CASSPTWGPYGYTF
TRBJ1-1 11 NA TRBV7-9 few TGTGCCAGCCGAAGGGGGGGTGAAGCTTTCTTT CASRRGGEAFF
TRBJ1-3 15 NA TRBV5-1 NA TGCGCCAGCAGCCGCAGTCAGGGCTCGGGAAACACCATATATTTT CASSRSQGSGNTIYF
TRBJ1-4 13 NA TRBV30 few TGTGCCGGGATAGACGGGGGAAGGGAAAAACTGTTTTTT CAGIDGGREKLFF
TRBJ1-6 15 NA TRBV14 NA TGTGCCAGCAGCCAAGATCAGGACCTCAATTCACCCCTCCACTTT CASSQDQDLNSPLHF
TRBJ2-3 14 TRBD1 TRBV27 NA TGTGCCAGCGGCGGGCAGGGGGCACCAGATACGCAGTATTTT CASGGQGAPDTQYF
TRBJ2-7 13 TRBD1 TRBV7-2 NA TGTGCCAGCAGCAGACAGGGGACCCACGAGCAGTACTTC CASSRQGTHEQYF
TRBJ2-3 12 NA TRBV7-2 few TGTGCCAGCAGCCGTACGGGGGCCACGCAGTATTTT CASSRTGATQYF
TRBJ2-1 15 NA TRBV4-2 few TGTGCCAGCAGCCAAGAACAGGCCTTAAACAATGAGCAGTTCTTC CASSQEQALNNEQFF
TRBJ2-2 16 TRBD2 TRBV7-6 NA TGTGCCAGCAGCCCCTCTAGCGGGGGGCAATCGCCGGGGCTGTTTTTT CASSPSSGGQSPGLFF
TRBJ2-7 13 TRBD1 TRBV7-2 once TGTGCCAGCACCCTTGGGACAGGGTATGAGCAGTACTTC CASTLGTGYEQYF
TRBJ2-2 16 NA TRBV5-1 NA TGCGCCAGCAGCTTGGATGGACAGTTGAACACCGGGGAGCTGTTTTTT CASSLDGQLNTGELFF
TRBJ2-5 15 NA TRBV10-3 NA TGTGCCATCAGTGAGCGTGGGAGCAACGAAGAGACCCAGTACTTC CAISERGSNEETQYF
TRBJ2-3 15 NA TRBV20-1 NA TGCAGTGTAAGTCTTTCTCGGACGTACACAGATACGCAGTATTTT CSVSLSRTYTDTQYF
TRBJ2-6 16 TRBD1 TRBV10-3 many TGTGCCAATTCCGGGACAGGGGTCTCTGGGGCCAACGTCCTGACTTTC CANSGTGVSGANVLTF
TRBJ1-3 15 NA TRBV4-1 few TGCGCCAGCAGCCAACGTCCGGGGGAAGGAAACACCATATATTTT CASSQRPGEGNTIYF
TRBJ2-3 13 TRBD1 TRBV5-1 many TGCGCCAGCAGCTCGACAGGGGTAGATACGCAGTATTTT CASSSTGVDTQYF